A single sample is the source of the 6 T cell receptor beta chains below, sequenced in a study of metastatic and nonmetastatic thyroid tumors. Each patient came to thyroid surgery without any prior treatment (of any kind). TCRdb re-clonotyped the PCR reads via MiXCR. The sample has about 15,000 clones, 25% seen once; the top ten hold around 9.9%. The specimen sequenced was blood. Every receptor here comes from a male donor with papillary thyroid cancer or a benign thyroid nodule (not recorded which). Some clones in this sample may be carry-over from other donors' samples.

This clone was counted many times. A single base separates this from a much larger clone, so it may be a read error. This CDR3 is CASSLEGWGTEAFF. Written as DNA, the CDR3 is TGTGCCAGCAGCTTGGAAGGGTGGGGCACTGAAGCTTTCTTT. The chain uses TRBV11-2 and TRBJ1-1; D gene ambiguous. The CDR3 runs to 14 residues. V was pared by 3 bases and J by 4 bases, with 12 bases between. Per the germline V gene, CDR1 is SGHAT and CDR2 is FQNNGV.

This clone occurred many times. At one end, the junction sequence differs from germline, possibly due to a read error. The rearrangement links TRBV7-7 to TRBJ2-2; D is unclear. Germline V gene sequence: CDR1 SSHAT, CDR2 FNYEAQ (reference sequence). The CDR3 extends over 14 amino acids. The DNA for the CDR3 is TGTGCTAGCAGCCCCCAGTCTTTGTCCGGGGAGCTGTTTTTT. Translation: CASSPQSLSGELFF.

For this clone: One end of the junction is discordant with germline, which a read error may explain. CDR3 residues: CASSLGAGDYGYTF. CDR3 DNA sequence: TGCGCCAGCAGCTTAGGGGCAGGGGACTATGGCTACACCTTC. The rearrangement uses TRBV7-4 and TRBJ1-2; D perhaps matches TRBD1 (6 bases). The CDR3 has 14 amino acids. Germline values: CDR1 SGHVT, CDR2 SQSDAQ.

The chain has TRBV3-1 and TRBJ2-7, with TRBD1 identical over 9 bases. Germline trimming cut 4 bases from V and 4 bases from J; bases unmatched to any gene: 20. Germline values: CDR1 LGHDT, CDR2 YNNKEL (reference sequence). There are 19 residues in the CDR3. CDR3 DNA sequence: TGTGCCAGCAGCCCCCAGGTATGGGACCCGGGACAGGGTGTATACGAGCAGTACTTC. This codes for CASSPQVWDPGQGVYEQYF.

This chain connects TRBV30 to TRBJ2-7; D is uncertain. Germline V gives CDR1 GTSNPN, CDR2 SVGIG (reference sequence). The CDR3 totals 13 residues. CDR3 amino acids: CGCSVLRALEQYF. CDR3 DNA sequence: TGTGGCTGTAGTGTACTCCGGGCCCTCGAGCAGTACTTC.

In its sample, this clone was seen many times. The chain combines TRBV2 with TRBJ2-6; possibly TRBD1 or TRBD2 for D (5 bases each). The V end lost 6 bases, the J end lost 0 bases, and 12 bases lay between the germline ends. The CDR3 is made up of 16 amino acids. Germline loops: CDR1 SNHLY, CDR2 FYNNEI. This chain's CDR3 is CASRTGRASGANVLTF. As DNA, the CDR3 is TGTGCCAGCAGGACGGGACGGGCCTCTGGGGCCAACGTCCTGACTTTC.